A single sample is the source of the 20 T cell receptor beta chains below, sequenced in a study of cytomegalovirus exposure and HLA in healthy donors. In the PCR, 60 Vbeta and 13 Jbeta primers were used. Only in-frame clones appear in the TCRdb table, and some are missing; sequencing was by immunoSEQ multiplex PCR. The data contain roughly 140,000 clones, roughly 80% of them singletons. Sequencing was performed on PBMCs. These receptors were taken from a boy younger than 10 in good health and CMV-seronegative.

This sequence joins TRBV28 and TRBJ2-7; 7 bases align to TRBD1. The J segment lost 3 bases and the V segment lost 5 bases, leaving 10 bases of the junction unmatched. The CDR3 is 15 residues long. The germline gives CDR1 MDHEN, CDR2 SYDVKM. Here the CDR3 DNA reads TGTGCCAGCAGTCTAAACAGGGGTGGCCTCTACGAGCAGTACTTC. This codes for CASSLNRGGLYEQYF.

The chain is built from TRBV5-1 and TRBJ2-7; 11 bases match TRBD2. This CDR3 contains 14 residues. Germline CDR1 and CDR2: SGHRS and YFSETQ. With 1 base clipped from V and 6 bases from J, the junction kept 3 bases outside the gene matches. The CDR3 sequence is CASSLIAGGTEQYF. The CDR3 DNA sequence: TGCGCCAGCAGCTTGATAGCGGGAGGGACCGAGCAGTACTTC.

The chain combines TRBV6-5 with TRBJ2-7; D is possibly TRBD2 (7 bases). Between the trimmed V and J ends, which lost 4 bases and 3 bases, there was a span of 16 bases. This CDR3 is built from 15 residues. Germline V gene lookup returns CDR1 MNHEY and CDR2 SVGAGI. The CDR3 spells CASSSQGGGYYEQYF. The CDR3 DNA follows: TGTGCCAGCAGTTCCCAAGGGGGGGGATACTACGAGCAGTACTTC.

The chain has TRBV4-3 and TRBJ2-1, with TRBD2 matching 7 bases. The CDR3 spans 16 residues. Losses at the gene ends were 0 bases for V and 8 bases for J; bases not matched to a gene: 10. Looked up from germline, CDR1 is LGHNA and CDR2 is YSLEER. For the CDR3, the DNA is TGCGCCAGCAGCCAAGAAGTAGCTCAGGCGGGAGATGAGCAGTTCTTC. Residues: CASSQEVAQAGDEQFF.

The chain employs TRBV9 and TRBJ1-3; D is perhaps TRBD1 (5 bases). CDR3 size: 15 residues. With 3 bases removed from V and 4 bases from J, the gap between germline ends came to 14 bases. Looked up from germline, CDR1 is SGDLS and CDR2 is YYNGEE. The CDR3 DNA reads as TGTGCCAGCAGCGAGGGTGGGGGGTCCGGAAACACCATATATTTT. Translation gives CASSEGGGSGNTIYF.

The chain is built from TRBV15 and TRBJ1-1; TRBD1 matches at 7 bases. This CDR3 region has 17 residues. Germline V CDR1 and CDR2: LNHNV, YYDKDF (reference sequence). The V and J ends lost 1 base and 9 bases, in that order; junction bases with no gene match: 17. In DNA, the CDR3 is TGTGCCACCAGCAGAGGGGCTGTGACGGACAGGTGGGAAAAAGCTTTCTTT. Protein sequence: CATSRGAVTDRWEKAFF. Supplemented by reference TRBV15 and TRBJ1-1, the full variable domain reads DAMVIQNPRYQVTQFGKPVTLSCSQTLNHNVMYWYQQKSSQAPKLLFHYYDKDFNNEADTPDNFQSRRPNTSFCFLDIRSPGLGDTAMYLCATSRGAVTDRWEKAFFGQGTRLTVV.

The V and J genes are TRBV15 and TRBJ1-2; D remains ambiguous. Germline V gives CDR1 LNHNV, CDR2 YYDKDF (reference sequence). The CDR3 runs to 16 residues. Trimming cost V 0 bases and J 10 bases, with 21 bases left between them. The CDR3: CATSRDIPSTSPYYTF. Written as DNA, the CDR3 is TGTGCCACCAGCAGAGATATCCCGTCTACTTCCCCCTACTACACCTTC. The entire variable domain, with the rest obtained from reference TRBV15 and TRBJ1-2, is as follows: DAMVIQNPRYQVTQFGKPVTLSCSQTLNHNVMYWYQQKSSQAPKLLFHYYDKDFNNEADTPDNFQSRRPNTSFCFLDIRSPGLGDTAMYLCATSRDIPSTSPYYTFGSGTRLTVV.

The chain has TRBV5-4 and TRBJ2-7; 7 positions agree with TRBD1. Per germline, CDR1 SGHNT and CDR2 YYREEE (reference sequence). V lost 4 bases to trimming and J lost 1 base; unmatched junction nucleotides: 2. The CDR3 totals 13 residues. The CDR3 coding sequence is TGTGCCAGCAGCCCGGGACAGTCCTACGAGCAGTACTTC. It is translated as CASSPGQSYEQYF. Filled out from reference TRBV5-4 and TRBJ2-7, the complete variable domain reads ETGVTQSPTHLIKTRGQQVTLRCSSQSGHNTVSWYQQALGQGPQFIFQYYREEENGRGNFPPRFSGLQFPNYSSELNVNALELDDSALYLCASSPGQSYEQYFGPGTRLTVT.

The table lists this clone with a count of one. In DNA form, the CDR3 reads TGTGCCAGCAGCGGATCCGGGACTAGCGGGACCGGTGAGCAGTTCTTC. Amino acid sequence: CASSGSGTSGTGEQFF. J is TRBJ2-1 and V is TRBV7-9; 13 bases fit TRBD2. CDR3 length: 16 amino acids. Germline assignment: CDR1 SEHNR and CDR2 FQNEAQ (reference sequence). The V and J ends lost 5 bases and 9 bases, in that order; junction bases with no gene match: 10.

This clone was recorded a few times. The CDR3 loop is CASSDRQVMKPQHF. As DNA, the CDR3 is TGTGCCAGCAGCGATCGACAGGTTATGAAGCCCCAGCATTTT. The chain links TRBV5-5 to TRBJ1-5; maybe TRBD1 (6 bases). V was pared by 4 bases and J by 8 bases, with 16 bases between. This CDR3 has 14 amino acids. Germline CDR1 is SGHKS and CDR2 is YYEKEE (reference sequence).

The chain recombines TRBV7-2 with TRBJ2-7; tentative D call: TRBD1 (6 bases). CDR3 length equals 18 residues. Germline V CDR1 and CDR2: SGHTA, FQGNSA. V was trimmed by 1 base and J by 3 bases, leaving 22 bases between them. The CDR3 sequence: CASSLGLGRWGRVYEQYF. The CDR3 DNA reads as TGTGCCAGCAGCTTAGGGCTAGGTAGATGGGGGCGCGTCTACGAGCAGTACTTC.

This clone was counted only a few times. The chain has TRBV7-9 and TRBJ2-5, with 8 bases identical to TRBD2. Germline values: CDR1 SEHNR, CDR2 FQNEAQ (reference sequence). The CDR3 is 17 residues long. V gave up 4 bases and J gave up 1 base; unmatched junction bases: 11. The CDR3, as DNA: TGTGCCAGCAGCTACCGGACTAGCCGGTTTGTCCAAGAGACCCAGTACTTC. It codes for CASSYRTSRFVQETQYF.

The chain is built from TRBV5-1 and TRBJ1-1; D is undetermined. The CDR3 loop spans 12 amino acids. V lost 2 bases, J lost 3 bases, and 5 bases lay in between. Germline assignment: CDR1 SGHRS and CDR2 YFSETQ. The CDR3, as DNA: TGCGCCAGCAGCTTTGCAGACACTGAAGCTTTCTTT. This codes for CASSFADTEAFF.

V is TRBV5-1 and J is TRBJ2-1; 7 bases align to TRBD1. The J segment lost 2 bases and the V segment lost 8 bases, leaving 10 bases of the junction unmatched. Germline CDR1 SGHRS, CDR2 YFSETQ. This CDR3 comprises 15 residues. The CDR3 reads CASGDRAEPYNEQFF. CDR3 nucleotide sequence: TGCGCCAGTGGCGACAGGGCGGAACCCTACAATGAGCAGTTCTTC.

The chain has TRBV10-3 and TRBJ2-3, with 7 bases fitting TRBD1. Germline assignment: CDR1 ENHRY and CDR2 SYGVKD. CDR3 length: 15 residues. The J segment lost 3 bases and the V segment lost 10 bases, leaving 13 bases of the junction unmatched. CDR3 coding DNA: TGTGCCACCCAGACAGGGACAGAAATTACAGATACGCAGTATTTT. Translation: CATQTGTEITDTQYF.

The chain links TRBV5-1 to TRBJ2-5, with 9 positions matching TRBD2. From germline, CDR1 is SGHRS and CDR2 YFSETQ. The CDR3 is 14 residues long. The V segment lost 3 bases and the J segment 1 base; nucleotides outside the gene matches: 1. In nucleotides, the CDR3 is TGCGCCAGCAGCTCAGCGGGGGGCCAAGAGACCCAGTACTTC. Amino acids: CASSSAGGQETQYF.

CDR3 protein: CASSLGGRGQTQYF. CDR3 DNA sequence: TGTGCCAGCAGCTTGGGGGGCAGGGGGCAGACCCAGTACTTC. The chain uses TRBV5-4 and TRBJ2-5; 8 nucleotides line up with TRBD1. The CDR3 is 14 residues long. With V trimmed by 0 bases and J by 6 bases, 4 bases remained unmatched. Germline assignment: CDR1 SGHNT and CDR2 YYREEE (reference sequence).

This chain joins TRBV10-2 and TRBJ2-1; TRBD1 matches at 7 bases. The CDR3 has 14 amino acids. V lost 8 bases, J lost 4 bases, and 8 bases stayed unmatched. The germline gives CDR1 WSHSY, CDR2 SAAADI. This CDR3 is CASGDSLGYNEQFF. The CDR3 coding sequence is TGCGCCAGCGGGGACAGCCTGGGTTACAATGAGCAGTTCTTC.

The CDR3 coding sequence is TGTGCCAGCACAGTCCCACGCAGGGGAGAGACCCAGTACTTC. Protein: CASTVPRRGETQYF. The V and J genes are TRBV6-1 and TRBJ2-5, with D perhaps matching TRBD1 (6 bases). Germline V gene lookup returns CDR1 MNHNS and CDR2 SASEGT. Trimming stripped 7 bases from V and 4 bases from J, with 16 bases between. This CDR3 region has 14 residues.

Only a few counts were recorded for this clone. The rearrangement joins TRBV11-2 to TRBJ2-7, with TRBD1 matching 11 bases. The CDR3 contains 17 residues. Germline V gene data show CDR1 as SGHAT and CDR2 as FQNNGV. The junction had 10 bases not matched to a gene; V was cut back by 3 bases and J by 3 bases. The CDR3: CASSLFGQGARDYEQYF. The CDR3 DNA is TGTGCCAGCAGCTTGTTCGGACAGGGGGCCCGGGACTACGAGCAGTACTTC.